This record concerns one T cell receptor beta chain sequence. This entry is derived from a study of blood T cell repertoires in COVID-19. TCRdb's copy holds only in-frame clones and misses some; the assay was immunoSEQ multiplex PCR. The sample has approximately 270,000 clones; around 90% are singletons. The clonotype originates from a human donor in a cohort exposed to, infected with or recovered from COVID-19 (not recorded which). The donor label of this sample is uncertain. What was sequenced was PBMCs or T cells enriched from blood (not recorded which).

The CDR3 loop reads CASSRGTGNTEAFF. The CDR3 nucleotides read TGTGCCAGCAGCAGGGGGACGGGTAACACTGAAGCTTTCTTT. This sequence joins TRBV13 and TRBJ1-1; TRBD1 might be the D (6 bases). Germline values: CDR1 PRHDT, CDR2 FYEKMQ (reference sequence). The CDR3 loop spans 14 amino acids. With 5 bases removed from V and 2 bases from J, the gap between germline ends came to 12 bases.